This is a list of T cell receptor beta chains from one sample in a study of blood T cell repertoires in COVID-19. Method: immunoSEQ multiplex PCR; TCRdb's copy keeps in-frame clones and lacks some. The sample records 100,000 to 150,000 clones, roughly 80% being singletons. Sample: peripheral blood. The receptors shown here come from a woman between 45 and 65 years old with acute or convalescent COVID-19. The CDR3 runs from the conserved cysteine through the conserved F or W. Fields, in order: J gene, D gene, V gene, clone size, CDR3 DNA, CDR3 protein. The D gene is left open where the match is weak. Where a row states a size, it is once, few, many or the class of an expanded clone; other rows omit it.

j_gene: TRBJ1-1; d_gene: TRBD1; v_gene: TRBV19; abundance: .; CDR3nt: TGTGCCAGTAGTAAGACAGGGGGCACGAACACTGAAGCTTTCTTT; CDR3aa: CASSKTGGTNTEAFF
j_gene: TRBJ2-2; d_gene: .; v_gene: TRBV30; abundance: .; CDR3nt: TGTGCCTGGGCAACAGGGTTAGCGAACACCGGGGAGCTGTTTTTT; CDR3aa: CAWATGLANTGELFF
j_gene: TRBJ2-1; d_gene: TRBD1; v_gene: TRBV24-1; abundance: .; CDR3nt: TGTGCCACCAGTGATCCGGGGACAGTCTGGGGCAATGAGCAGTTCTTC; CDR3aa: CATSDPGTVWGNEQFF
j_gene: TRBJ1-4; d_gene: .; v_gene: TRBV3-1/TRBV3-2; abundance: .; CDR3nt: TGTGCCAGCAGCGTAGGGTGGGGCACTGATAATGAAAAACTGTTTTTT; CDR3aa: CASSVGWGTDNEKLFF
j_gene: TRBJ2-7; d_gene: TRBD1; v_gene: TRBV5-1; abundance: .; CDR3nt: TGCGCCAGCAGTTTGATCCCCCGGACAGGGGCGAACCACGAGCAGTACTTC; CDR3aa: CASSLIPRTGANHEQYF
j_gene: TRBJ1-2; d_gene: TRBD1; v_gene: TRBV19; abundance: .; CDR3nt: TGTGCCAGTAGTATGAAGACAGGGGGCAACTATGGCTACACCTTC; CDR3aa: CASSMKTGGNYGYTF
j_gene: TRBJ2-2; d_gene: TRBD2; v_gene: TRBV3-1/TRBV3-2; abundance: .; CDR3nt: TGTGCCAGCAGCCAAGCGGCCGGGACTAGCGGGGGCGCGAACACCGGGGAGCTGTTTTTT; CDR3aa: CASSQAAGTSGGANTGELFF
j_gene: TRBJ1-4; d_gene: .; v_gene: TRBV29-1; abundance: .; CDR3nt: TGCAGCGTTACCCAACAGGGCGCTGAAAAACTGTTTTTT; CDR3aa: CSVTQQGAEKLFF
j_gene: TRBJ1-1; d_gene: .; v_gene: TRBV18; abundance: .; CDR3nt: TGTGCCAGCTCACCACGGGCGACTGAAGCTTTCTTT; CDR3aa: CASSPRATEAFF
j_gene: TRBJ2-7; d_gene: TRBD1; v_gene: TRBV29-1; abundance: .; CDR3nt: TGCAGCGGCGTGACAGGGGTCCACGAGCAGTACTTC; CDR3aa: CSGVTGVHEQYF
j_gene: TRBJ2-7; d_gene: .; v_gene: TRBV21-1; abundance: .; CDR3nt: TGTGCCAGCAGCCCCCGACCGACTAGCGGGGAAGGGCAGTACTTC; CDR3aa: CASSPRPTSGEGQYF
j_gene: TRBJ2-6; d_gene: .; v_gene: TRBV29-1; abundance: .; CDR3nt: TGCAGCGTCTTAGGACAGACCTCTGGGGCCAACGTCCTGACTTTC; CDR3aa: CSVLGQTSGANVLTF
j_gene: TRBJ1-5; d_gene: .; v_gene: TRBV5-1; abundance: .; CDR3nt: TGCGCCAGCAGCCCTGGGGACACACCCAATCAGCCCCAGCATTTT; CDR3aa: CASSPGDTPNQPQHF
j_gene: TRBJ1-1; d_gene: .; v_gene: TRBV11-2; abundance: few; CDR3nt: TGTGCCAGCAGCTTAAGTCGCGGGTCTGAAGCTTTCTTT; CDR3aa: CASSLSRGSEAFF
j_gene: TRBJ2-3; d_gene: TRBD2; v_gene: TRBV6-1; abundance: .; CDR3nt: TGTGCCAGCAGTGCCAAAAAACCCGGGACTAGCGGGGTTGATACGCAGTATTTT; CDR3aa: CASSAKKPGTSGVDTQYF
j_gene: TRBJ1-2; d_gene: .; v_gene: TRBV11-1; abundance: .; CDR3nt: TGTGCCAGCAGCTTACAAAGGGACTACTATGGCTACACCTTC; CDR3aa: CASSLQRDYYGYTF
j_gene: TRBJ2-2; d_gene: .; v_gene: TRBV29-1; abundance: .; CDR3nt: TGCAGCGGACAACAGGGTAGCACCGGGGAGCTGTTTTTT; CDR3aa: CSGQQGSTGELFF
j_gene: TRBJ2-2; d_gene: TRBD1; v_gene: TRBV5-1; abundance: .; CDR3nt: TGCGCCAGCAGCTCCGGGACAGGGGTGTACACCGGGGAGCTGTTTTTT; CDR3aa: CASSSGTGVYTGELFF
j_gene: TRBJ1-3; d_gene: .; v_gene: TRBV2; abundance: .; CDR3nt: TGTGCCAGCAGTGAATCGGGGGGCTCTGGAAACACCATATATTTT; CDR3aa: CASSESGGSGNTIYF
j_gene: TRBJ1-5; d_gene: .; v_gene: TRBV7-2; abundance: once; CDR3nt: TGTGCCAGCAGCACACCGGGTCGGGGGAGGCATTTT; CDR3aa: CASSTPGRGRHF
j_gene: TRBJ2-3; d_gene: .; v_gene: TRBV9; abundance: .; CDR3nt: TGTGCCAGCAGCGCGAGCGGGGACAACACAGATACGCAGTATTTT; CDR3aa: CASSASGDNTDTQYF
j_gene: TRBJ1-1; d_gene: TRBD1; v_gene: TRBV18; abundance: .; CDR3nt: TGTGCCAGCTCACCCCGACAGGGGGCCGCTCTGAACACTGAAGCTTTCTTT; CDR3aa: CASSPRQGAALNTEAFF
j_gene: TRBJ2-7; d_gene: TRBD1; v_gene: TRBV3-1/TRBV3-2; abundance: .; CDR3nt: TGTGCCAGCAGCCAAGTAGTGGCAGGGGGCGAGCAGTACTTC; CDR3aa: CASSQVVAGGEQYF
j_gene: TRBJ2-2; d_gene: TRBD1; v_gene: TRBV2; abundance: .; CDR3nt: TGTGCCAGCAGTGAACAGGGGGCAGACACCGGGGAGCTGTTTTTT; CDR3aa: CASSEQGADTGELFF
j_gene: TRBJ2-4; d_gene: TRBD1; v_gene: TRBV11-2; abundance: .; CDR3nt: TGTGCCAGCAGCTTAGTGCGGGACAGGGGGCAAAGAAGAAACATTCAGTACTTC; CDR3aa: CASSLVRDRGQRRNIQYF
j_gene: TRBJ1-1; d_gene: TRBD1; v_gene: TRBV5-1; abundance: .; CDR3nt: TGCGCCAGCAGCCGGGACAGGGGGCAGGGCACTGAAGCTTTCTTT; CDR3aa: CASSRDRGQGTEAFF
j_gene: TRBJ2-3; d_gene: TRBD2; v_gene: TRBV5-1; abundance: once; CDR3nt: TGCGCCAGCAGCGTGGGACTAGCGGGCACAGATACGCAGTATTTT; CDR3aa: CASSVGLAGTDTQYF
j_gene: TRBJ1-2; d_gene: .; v_gene: TRBV11-2; abundance: .; CDR3nt: TGTGCCAGCAGCGTCGGAGGTCTCTATGGCTACACCTTC; CDR3aa: CASSVGGLYGYTF
j_gene: TRBJ2-2; d_gene: .; v_gene: TRBV24-1; abundance: .; CDR3nt: TGTGCCACCCGTCCCGGCACAGATGACACCGGGGAGCTGTTTTTT; CDR3aa: CATRPGTDDTGELFF
j_gene: TRBJ1-5; d_gene: .; v_gene: TRBV15; abundance: .; CDR3nt: TGTGCCACCGGACAGAGCAATCAGCCCCAGCATTTT; CDR3aa: CATGQSNQPQHF
j_gene: TRBJ2-3; d_gene: TRBD1; v_gene: TRBV9; abundance: .; CDR3nt: TGTGCCAGCAGCGCCGACAGGGGCCGAGGAGATACGCAGTATTTT; CDR3aa: CASSADRGRGDTQYF
j_gene: TRBJ2-3; d_gene: TRBD2; v_gene: TRBV7-3; abundance: .; CDR3nt: TGTGCCAGCAGCCGGACTAGCGGGGCCACAGATACGCAGTATTTT; CDR3aa: CASSRTSGATDTQYF
j_gene: TRBJ2-3; d_gene: .; v_gene: TRBV9; abundance: few; CDR3nt: TGTGCCAGCAGCGTCCGTGGTTCTAAATCGGATACGCAGTATTTT; CDR3aa: CASSVRGSKSDTQYF
j_gene: TRBJ1-4; d_gene: TRBD1; v_gene: TRBV18; abundance: .; CDR3nt: TGTGCCAGCTCGGGACAGGGGGATGAAAAACTGTTTTTT; CDR3aa: CASSGQGDEKLFF
j_gene: TRBJ2-2; d_gene: .; v_gene: TRBV9; abundance: .; CDR3nt: TGTGCCAGCAGCGTGAGGACCGGGGAGCTGTTTTTT; CDR3aa: CASSVRTGELFF
j_gene: TRBJ1-3; d_gene: .; v_gene: TRBV6-1; abundance: once; CDR3nt: TGTGCCAGCAGTGAAAGGGGTGGAAACACCATATATTTT; CDR3aa: CASSERGGNTIYF
j_gene: TRBJ1-5; d_gene: TRBD1; v_gene: TRBV5-8; abundance: .; CDR3nt: TGTGCCAGCAGCTTGGTGGGACAGGGGGCCGGTCAGCCCCAGCATTTT; CDR3aa: CASSLVGQGAGQPQHF
j_gene: TRBJ2-2; d_gene: TRBD1; v_gene: TRBV30; abundance: .; CDR3nt: TGTGCCTGGAATAACAGGGGCCTAAACACCGGGGAGCTGTTTTTT; CDR3aa: CAWNNRGLNTGELFF
j_gene: TRBJ1-2; d_gene: .; v_gene: TRBV11-2; abundance: once; CDR3nt: TGTGCCAGCAGCTTAAGTGGTCGACAGAACTATGGCTACACCTTC; CDR3aa: CASSLSGRQNYGYTF
j_gene: TRBJ1-1; d_gene: .; v_gene: TRBV10-3; abundance: few; CDR3nt: TGTGCCATCAGTGAATTCGGAGCTGAAGCTTTCTTT; CDR3aa: CAISEFGAEAFF
j_gene: TRBJ1-2; d_gene: TRBD1; v_gene: TRBV18; abundance: .; CDR3nt: TGTGCCAGCTCACCCGGGACAGGGGGCAACTATGGCTACACCTTC; CDR3aa: CASSPGTGGNYGYTF
j_gene: TRBJ2-3; d_gene: .; v_gene: TRBV2; abundance: .; CDR3nt: TGTGCCAGCAGCGACTGGGATACGCAGTATTTT; CDR3aa: CASSDWDTQYF
j_gene: TRBJ2-2; d_gene: .; v_gene: TRBV9; abundance: few; CDR3nt: TGTGCCAGCAGCGTAGCATCCGGTGGAGTAGCCGGGGAGCTGTTTTTT; CDR3aa: CASSVASGGVAGELFF
j_gene: TRBJ2-1; d_gene: TRBD2; v_gene: TRBV27; abundance: .; CDR3nt: TGTGCCACCACTAGGGGGGTAGCGGGGGCACTAGGAACGGAGCAGTTCTTC; CDR3aa: CATTRGVAGALGTEQFF
j_gene: TRBJ1-5; d_gene: .; v_gene: TRBV3-1/TRBV3-2; abundance: .; CDR3nt: TGTGCCAGCAGCCAAACCGAGAGCAATCAGCCCCAGCATTTT; CDR3aa: CASSQTESNQPQHF
j_gene: TRBJ1-1; d_gene: .; v_gene: TRBV3-1/TRBV3-2; abundance: .; CDR3nt: TGTGCCAGCAGCCCCGGGGGCACTGAAGCTTTCTTT; CDR3aa: CASSPGGTEAFF
j_gene: TRBJ1-1; d_gene: .; v_gene: TRBV29-1; abundance: .; CDR3nt: TGCAGCGGGATGACTAGTTCCGACACTGAAGCTTTCTTT; CDR3aa: CSGMTSSDTEAFF
j_gene: TRBJ1-4; d_gene: .; v_gene: TRBV5-1; abundance: .; CDR3nt: TGCGCCAGCAGTAGGTCAGGGACTTTTGTTAATGAAAAACTGTTTTTT; CDR3aa: CASSRSGTFVNEKLFF
j_gene: TRBJ1-6; d_gene: .; v_gene: TRBV11-2; abundance: .; CDR3nt: TGTGCCAGCAGATTAAACGGGGGTAATAATTCACCCCTCCACTTT; CDR3aa: CASRLNGGNNSPLHF
j_gene: TRBJ2-7; d_gene: .; v_gene: TRBV19; abundance: .; CDR3nt: TGTGCCAGTAGTATACGGGACAAATCCTACGAGCAGTACTTC; CDR3aa: CASSIRDKSYEQYF
j_gene: TRBJ1-1; d_gene: .; v_gene: TRBV24-1; abundance: .; CDR3nt: TGTGCCACCAGTGATTTGCATACTGGGAGGACCGCTTTCTTT; CDR3aa: CATSDLHTGRTAFF
j_gene: TRBJ2-5; d_gene: TRBD2; v_gene: TRBV15; abundance: .; CDR3nt: TGTGCCACCAGCAGGGGTTTAGCGGGTTCCCAAGAGACCCAGTACTTC; CDR3aa: CATSRGLAGSQETQYF